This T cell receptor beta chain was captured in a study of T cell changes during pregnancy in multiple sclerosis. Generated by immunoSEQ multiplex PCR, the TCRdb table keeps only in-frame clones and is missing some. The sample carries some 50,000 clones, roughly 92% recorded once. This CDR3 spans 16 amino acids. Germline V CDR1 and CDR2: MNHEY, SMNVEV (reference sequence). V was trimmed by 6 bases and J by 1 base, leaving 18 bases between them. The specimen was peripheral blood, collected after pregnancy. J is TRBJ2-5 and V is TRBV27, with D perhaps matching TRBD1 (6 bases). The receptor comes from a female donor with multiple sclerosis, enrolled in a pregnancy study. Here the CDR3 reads CASSRETGQGQETQYF. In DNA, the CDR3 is TGTGCCAGCAGCAGAGAAACGGGACAAGGCCAAGAGACCCAGTACTTC.